The T cell receptor (beta chain) described here comes from a study of cytomegalovirus exposure and HLA in healthy donors. Turning to the study itself: Falling in the Caucasian-associated ancestry cluster were 80% to 90% of approximately 400 genotyped donors.

A note on this clone: Antigen: not known.

Healthy bone marrow donors supplied every sample. Overall study results and limits: With further analysis later on, most CMV-associated TCR beta chains appeared HLA-restricted.

PCR used 60 Vbeta primers and 13 Jbeta primers. The repertoire was sequenced with immunoSEQ multiplex PCR; TCRdb's copy has only in-frame clones and lacks some. The repertoire holds around 100,000 clones, with roughly 83% as singletons. CDR1 KGHSH and CDR2 LQKENI come from the germline V gene. CDR3 length equals 15 residues. V shed 3 bases, J shed 3 bases, and the junction held 8 bases outside the gene matches. The origin of this receptor is a man in his late teens or twenties in good health and CMV-seronegative. V and J are TRBV18 and TRBJ2-7, with 7 bases aligning to TRBD2. Material: PBMCs. For the CDR3, the DNA is TGTGCCAGCTCACCCGGACTAGAGGTATACTACGAGCAGTACTTC. It translates to CASSPGLEVYYEQYF.